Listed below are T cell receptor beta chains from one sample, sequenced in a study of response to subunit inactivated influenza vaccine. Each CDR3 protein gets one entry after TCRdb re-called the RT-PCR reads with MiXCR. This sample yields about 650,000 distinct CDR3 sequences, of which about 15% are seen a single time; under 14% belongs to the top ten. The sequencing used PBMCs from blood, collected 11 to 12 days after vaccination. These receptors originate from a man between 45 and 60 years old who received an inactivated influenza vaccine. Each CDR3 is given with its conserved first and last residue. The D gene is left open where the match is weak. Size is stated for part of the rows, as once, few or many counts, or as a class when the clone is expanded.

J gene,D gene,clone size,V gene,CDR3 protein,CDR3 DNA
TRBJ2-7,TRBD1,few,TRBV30,CAWSERPGQGYEQYF,TGTGCCTGGAGTGAACGACCGGGACAGGGGTACGAGCAGTACTTC
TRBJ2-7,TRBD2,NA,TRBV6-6,CASEAGYEQYF,TGTGCCAGCGAAGCGGGATACGAGCAGTACTTC
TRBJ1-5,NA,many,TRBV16,CASSQGISGGWSQPQHF,TGTGCCAGCAGCCAAGGTATCTCGGGGGGCTGGTCTCAGCCCCAGCATTTT
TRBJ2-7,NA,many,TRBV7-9,CASSLADYEQYF,TGTGCTAGCAGCTTAGCAGACTACGAGCAGTACTTC
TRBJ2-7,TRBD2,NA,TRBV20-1,CSAISGSGPYEQYF,TGCAGTGCAATTAGCGGGAGCGGTCCCTACGAGCAGTACTTC
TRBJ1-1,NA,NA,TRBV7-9,CASSRSVNTEAFF,TGTGCCAGCAGCCGAAGTGTCAACACTGAAGCTTTCTTT
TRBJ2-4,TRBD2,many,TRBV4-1,CASKKAGEAIQYF,TGCGCCAGCAAGAAAGCGGGAGAGGCCATTCAGTACTTC
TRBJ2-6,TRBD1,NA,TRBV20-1,CSARDRQGAPGANVLTF,TGCAGTGCTAGAGATCGACAGGGGGCCCCTGGGGCCAACGTCCTGACTTTC
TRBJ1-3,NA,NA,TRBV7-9,CASSILSGASNTIYF,TGTGCCAGCAGTATTCTTTCGGGGGCGAGCAACACCATATATTTT
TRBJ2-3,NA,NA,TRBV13,CASSWEFDTQYF,TGTGCCAGCAGCTGGGAGTTTGATACGCAGTATTTT
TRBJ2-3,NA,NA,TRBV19,CASSIVDSGYTDTQYF,TGTGCCAGTAGTATAGTAGATAGCGGATACACAGATACGCAGTATTTT
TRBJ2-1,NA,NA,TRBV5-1,CASSLKDGSRIDEQFF,TGCGCCAGCAGCTTGAAGGACGGATCGAGAATCGATGAGCAGTTCTTC
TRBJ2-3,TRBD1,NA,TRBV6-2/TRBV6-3,CASRRQGRSTDTQYF,TGTGCCAGCAGAAGACAGGGGAGGAGCACAGATACGCAGTATTTT
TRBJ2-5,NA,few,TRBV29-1,CSVVGETQYF,TGCAGCGTTGTCGGAGAGACCCAGTACTTC
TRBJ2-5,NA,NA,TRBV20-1,CSAYDRKRSETQYF,TGCAGTGCTTACGACCGAAAACGAAGTGAGACCCAGTACTTC
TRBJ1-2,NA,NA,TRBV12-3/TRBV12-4,CASSGGAGNYYGYTF,TGTGCCAGCAGCGGTGGGGCGGGGAACTACTATGGCTACACCTTC
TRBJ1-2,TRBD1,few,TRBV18,CASSPGQGPVFGYTF,TGTGCCAGCTCACCGGGACAGGGTCCGGTCTTTGGCTACACCTTC
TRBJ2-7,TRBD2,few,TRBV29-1,CSVRSSGYYSYEQYF,TGCAGCGTTCGATCTAGCGGGTACTACTCCTACGAGCAGTACTTC
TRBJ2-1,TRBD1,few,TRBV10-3,CAISRDRNEQFF,TGTGCCATCAGTAGGGACAGGAATGAGCAGTTCTTC
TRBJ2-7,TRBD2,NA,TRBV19,CASSITSGRGNEQYF,TGTGCCAGTAGTATAACTAGCGGGAGAGGTAACGAGCAGTACTTC
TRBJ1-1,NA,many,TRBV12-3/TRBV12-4,CASSLYGREGNTEAFF,TGTGCCAGCAGTTTATACGGCAGGGAAGGGAACACTGAAGCTTTCTTT
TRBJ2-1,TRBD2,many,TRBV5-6,CASSSRTSGVPFF,TGTGCCAGCAGCTCACGGACTAGCGGGGTTCCGTTCTTC
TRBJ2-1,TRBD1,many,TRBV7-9,CASSPRDRGLDEQFF,TGTGCCAGCAGCCCCCGGGACAGGGGATTAGATGAGCAGTTCTTC
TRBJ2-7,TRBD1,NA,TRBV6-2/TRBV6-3,CASSYSGRQGALYEQYF,TGTGCCAGCAGTTACTCGGGCCGGCAGGGGGCTTTATACGAGCAGTACTTC
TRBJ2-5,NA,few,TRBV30,CAWSRDSGETQYF,TGTGCCTGGAGTCGTGACTCGGGGGAGACCCAGTACTTC
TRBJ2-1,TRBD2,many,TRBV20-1,CSAPRLAGHEQFF,TGCAGTGCTCCCAGACTAGCGGGACATGAGCAGTTCTTC
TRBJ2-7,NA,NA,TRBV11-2,CASSLSGFGYEQYF,TGTGCCAGCAGCTTAAGCGGGTTTGGCTACGAGCAGTACTTC
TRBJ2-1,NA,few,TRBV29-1,CSVELLGVGNEQFF,TGCAGCGTTGAATTGTTGGGAGTCGGCAATGAGCAGTTCTTC
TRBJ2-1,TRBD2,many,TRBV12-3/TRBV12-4,CASRSGSFYEQFF,TGTGCCAGCAGGAGCGGGAGTTTTTATGAGCAGTTCTTC
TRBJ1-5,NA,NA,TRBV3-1,CASSQEPRGPQHF,TGTGCCAGCAGCCAAGAACCCCGGGGGCCCCAGCATTTT
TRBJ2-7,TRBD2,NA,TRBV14,CASSSRTSGNFYEQYF,TGTGCCAGCAGCTCCCGGACTAGCGGGAATTTCTACGAGCAGTACTTC
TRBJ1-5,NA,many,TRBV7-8,CASSPGSGSNQPQHF,TGTGCCAGCAGCCCAGGGTCAGGTAGCAATCAGCCCCAGCATTTT